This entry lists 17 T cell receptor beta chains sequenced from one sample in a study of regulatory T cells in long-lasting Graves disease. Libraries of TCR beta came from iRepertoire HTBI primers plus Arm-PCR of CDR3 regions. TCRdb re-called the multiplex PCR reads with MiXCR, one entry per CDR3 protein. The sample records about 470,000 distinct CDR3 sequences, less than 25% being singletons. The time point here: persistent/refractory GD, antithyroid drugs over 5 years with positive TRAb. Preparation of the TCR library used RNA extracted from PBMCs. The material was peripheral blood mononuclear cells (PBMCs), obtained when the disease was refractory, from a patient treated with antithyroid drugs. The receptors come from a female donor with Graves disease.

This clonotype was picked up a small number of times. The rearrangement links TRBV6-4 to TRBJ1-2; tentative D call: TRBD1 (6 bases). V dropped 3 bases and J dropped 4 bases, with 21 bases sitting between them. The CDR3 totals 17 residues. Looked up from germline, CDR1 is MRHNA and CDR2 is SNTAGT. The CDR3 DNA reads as TGTGCCAGCAGTGATCCAAGACCGCGGGACAACCTCTATGGCTACACCTTC. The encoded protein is CASSDPRPRDNLYGYTF.

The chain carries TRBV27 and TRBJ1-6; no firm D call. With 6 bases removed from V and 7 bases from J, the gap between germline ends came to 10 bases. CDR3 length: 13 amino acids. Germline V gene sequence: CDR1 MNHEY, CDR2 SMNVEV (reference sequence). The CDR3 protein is CASSWEQNSPLHF. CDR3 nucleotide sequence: TGTGCCAGCAGCTGGGAACAGAATTCACCCCTCCACTTT.

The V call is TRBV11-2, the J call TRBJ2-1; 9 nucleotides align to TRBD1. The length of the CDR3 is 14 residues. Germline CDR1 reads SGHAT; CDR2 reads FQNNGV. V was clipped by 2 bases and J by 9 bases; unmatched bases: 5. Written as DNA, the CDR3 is TGTGCCAGCAGCTTACGACAGGGGGTCTCTGAGCAGTTCTTC. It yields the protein CASSLRQGVSEQFF.

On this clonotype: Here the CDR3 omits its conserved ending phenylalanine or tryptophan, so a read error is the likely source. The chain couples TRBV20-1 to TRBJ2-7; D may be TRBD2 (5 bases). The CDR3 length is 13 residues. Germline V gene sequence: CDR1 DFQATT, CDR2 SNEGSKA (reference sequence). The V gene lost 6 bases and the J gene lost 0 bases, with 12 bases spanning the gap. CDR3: CSARTGVSYEQYL. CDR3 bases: TGCAGTGCGCGTACCGGGGTCTCCTACGAGCAGTACCTC.

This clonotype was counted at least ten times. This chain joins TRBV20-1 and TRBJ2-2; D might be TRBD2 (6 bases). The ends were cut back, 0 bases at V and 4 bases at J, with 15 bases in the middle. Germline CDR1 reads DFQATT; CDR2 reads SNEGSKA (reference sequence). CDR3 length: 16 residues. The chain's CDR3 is CSARDIRGGGTGELFF. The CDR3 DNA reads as TGCAGTGCTAGAGATATTCGGGGAGGAGGCACCGGGGAGCTGTTTTTT.

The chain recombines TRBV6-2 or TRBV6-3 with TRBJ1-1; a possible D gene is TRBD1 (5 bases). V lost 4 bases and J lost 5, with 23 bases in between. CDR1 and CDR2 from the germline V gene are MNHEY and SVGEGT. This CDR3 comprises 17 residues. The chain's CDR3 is CASSFGRTLTWGTEAFF. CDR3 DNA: TGTGCCAGCAGTTTCGGCAGAACTCTAACCTGGGGGACTGAAGCTTTCTTT.

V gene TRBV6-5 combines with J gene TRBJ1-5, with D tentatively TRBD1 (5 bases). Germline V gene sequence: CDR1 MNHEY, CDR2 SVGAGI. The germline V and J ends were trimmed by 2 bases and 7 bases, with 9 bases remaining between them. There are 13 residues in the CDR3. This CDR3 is CASSYMGGQPQHF. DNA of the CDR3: TGTGCCAGCAGTTACATGGGGGGGCAGCCCCAGCATTTT.

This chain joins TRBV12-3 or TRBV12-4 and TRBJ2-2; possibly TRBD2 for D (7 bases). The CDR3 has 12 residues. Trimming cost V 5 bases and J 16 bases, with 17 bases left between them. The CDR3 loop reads CASSQGGGQRFF. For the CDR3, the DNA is TGTGCCAGCAGTCAGGGCGGGGGACAACGGTTTTTT.

This CDR3 is CASSGKGGGFPNTEAFF. The CDR3 nucleotides are TGTGCCAGCAGTGGTAAAGGAGGGGGCTTTCCGAACACTGAAGCTTTCTTT. The gene calls are TRBV6-1 and TRBJ1-1; 7 bases fit TRBD1. Unmatched junction bases numbered 12, after V lost 4 bases and J lost 1 base. This CDR3 is built from 17 residues. Germline lookup yields CDR1 MNHNS and CDR2 SASEGT.

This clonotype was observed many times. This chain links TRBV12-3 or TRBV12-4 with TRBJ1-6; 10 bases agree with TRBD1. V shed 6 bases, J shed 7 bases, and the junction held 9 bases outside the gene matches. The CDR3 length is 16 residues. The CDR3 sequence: CASSWGQGKENSPLHF. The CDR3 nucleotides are TGTGCCAGCAGCTGGGGACAGGGGAAGGAAAATTCACCCCTCCACTTT.

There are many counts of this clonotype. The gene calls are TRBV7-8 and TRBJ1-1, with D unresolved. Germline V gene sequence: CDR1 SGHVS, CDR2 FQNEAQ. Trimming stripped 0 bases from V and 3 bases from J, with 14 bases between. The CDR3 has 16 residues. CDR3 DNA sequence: TGTGCCAGCAGCTTAGCTCGAGGGAAAATAGACACTGAAGCTTTCTTT. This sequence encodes CASSLARGKIDTEAFF.

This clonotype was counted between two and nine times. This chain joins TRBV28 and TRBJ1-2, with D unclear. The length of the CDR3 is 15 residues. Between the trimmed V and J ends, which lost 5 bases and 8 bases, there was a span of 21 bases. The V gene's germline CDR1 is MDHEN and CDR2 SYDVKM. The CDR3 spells CASSPPRFRGYGYTF. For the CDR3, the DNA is TGTGCCAGCAGTCCCCCTCGGTTTCGGGGATACGGCTACACCTTC.

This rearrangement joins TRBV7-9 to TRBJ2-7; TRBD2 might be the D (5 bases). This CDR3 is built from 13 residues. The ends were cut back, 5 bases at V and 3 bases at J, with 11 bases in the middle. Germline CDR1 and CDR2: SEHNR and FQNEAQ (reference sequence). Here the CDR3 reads CASSHPRVYEQYF. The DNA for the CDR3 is TGTGCCAGCAGCCACCCGAGGGTCTACGAGCAGTACTTC.

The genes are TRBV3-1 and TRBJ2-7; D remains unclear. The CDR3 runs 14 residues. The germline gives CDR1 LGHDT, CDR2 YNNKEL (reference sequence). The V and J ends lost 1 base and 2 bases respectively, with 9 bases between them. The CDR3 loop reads CASSQVLPAYEQYF. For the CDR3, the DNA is TGTGCCAGCAGCCAAGTTCTCCCCGCCTACGAGCAGTACTTC.

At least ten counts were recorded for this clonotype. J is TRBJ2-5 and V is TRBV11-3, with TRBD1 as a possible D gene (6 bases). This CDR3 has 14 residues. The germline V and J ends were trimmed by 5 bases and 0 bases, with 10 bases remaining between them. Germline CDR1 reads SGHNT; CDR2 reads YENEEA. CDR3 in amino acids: CASSHRTDQETQYF. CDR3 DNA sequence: TGTGCCAGCAGCCATAGGACAGACCAAGAGACCCAGTACTTC. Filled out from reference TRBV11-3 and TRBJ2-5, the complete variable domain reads EAGVVQSPRYKIIEKKQPVAFWCNPISGHNTLYWYLQNLGQGPELLIRYENEEAVDDSQLPKDRFSAERLKGVDSTLKIQPAELGDSAVYLCASSHRTDQETQYFGPGTRLLVL.

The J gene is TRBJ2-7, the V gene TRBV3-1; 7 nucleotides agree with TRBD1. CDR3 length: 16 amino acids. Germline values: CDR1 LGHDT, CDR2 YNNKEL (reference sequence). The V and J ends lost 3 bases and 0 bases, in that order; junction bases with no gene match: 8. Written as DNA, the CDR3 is TGTGCCAGCAGCCACCGCCGGGACAGAAACTCCTACGAGCAGTACTTC. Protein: CASSHRRDRNSYEQYF.

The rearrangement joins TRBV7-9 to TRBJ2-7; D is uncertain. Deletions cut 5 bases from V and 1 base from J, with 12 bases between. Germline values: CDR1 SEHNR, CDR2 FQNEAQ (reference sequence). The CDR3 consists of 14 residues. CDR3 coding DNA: TGTGCCAGCAGCCCCCCCCCCCGATCCTACGAGCAGTACTTC. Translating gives CASSPPPRSYEQYF.